Listed here are 32 T cell receptor beta chains from one sample, sequenced in a study of T cells after yellow fever vaccination. TCRdb fed the 5' RACE reads into MiXCR, producing one record per CDR3 protein. Among some 560,000 distinct CDR3 sequences listed, 17% were seen once. The material sequenced was PBMCs, taken about 5 days after the first yellow fever vaccination. These TCRs come from a man aged 18 to 30 who received the YFV17D yellow fever vaccine.

J is TRBJ1-5 and V is TRBV20-1; D ambiguous. V was pared by 1 base and J by 2 bases, with 12 bases between. The CDR3 has 15 residues. Germline values: CDR1 DFQATT, CDR2 SNEGSKA (reference sequence). The CDR3 DNA is TGCAGTGCTAGAGCAAGGGCAGTACGCAATCAGCCCCAGCATTTT. Its translation is CSARARAVRNQPQHF.

The chain has TRBV7-2 and TRBJ2-4, with 7 bases that match TRBD2. This CDR3 is 13 amino acids long. Trimming cost V 5 bases and J 10 bases; bases outside gene matches: 8. CDR1 and CDR2 from the germline V gene are SGHTA and FQGNSA. CDR3 coding DNA: TGTGCCAGCAGCGCGGGGGAGGGGAGGATTCAGTACTTC. It is translated as CASSAGEGRIQYF.

The chain links TRBV5-4 to TRBJ2-6, with a weak D call TRBD1 (5 bases). CDR1 is SGHNT, CDR2 YYREEE, per germline (reference sequence). V was trimmed by 4 bases and J by 5 bases, leaving 13 bases between them. This CDR3 contains 15 residues. The CDR3 region is CASSPAGFRANVLTF. The CDR3 bases are TGTGCCAGCAGCCCGGCAGGGTTCAGGGCCAACGTCCTGACTTTC.

This chain joins TRBV30 and TRBJ1-6; D gene unclear. Germline V gene lookup returns CDR1 GTSNPN and CDR2 SVGIG (reference sequence). Trimming stripped 4 bases from V and 4 bases from J, with 8 bases between. The CDR3 totals 13 residues. DNA of the CDR3: TGTGCCTGGATTGAGAGGTATAATTCACCCCTCCACTTT. Encoded protein: CAWIERYNSPLHF.

This clonotype was seen many times. V and J are TRBV4-3 and TRBJ2-1, with TRBD1 identical over 7 bases. The V segment lost 4 bases and the J segment 2 bases; nucleotides outside the gene matches: 5. CDR3 length: 15 amino acids. Germline V lookup: CDR1 LGHNA, CDR2 YSLEER. The CDR3 DNA follows: TGCGCCAGCAGCCCTCGCCAGGGGGCCTACAATGAGCAGTTCTTC. Its translation: CASSPRQGAYNEQFF.

V usage is TRBV4-1 and J usage is TRBJ2-3, with D possibly TRBD2 on 5 matching bases. The V end was cut by 0 bases, the J end by 3 bases, with 16 bases between. CDR1 and CDR2 from the germline V gene are MGHRA and YSYEKL. This CDR3 comprises 17 residues. The chain's CDR3 is CASSQEWVGDWTDTQYF. CDR3 bases: TGCGCCAGCAGCCAAGAGTGGGTGGGAGATTGGACAGATACGCAGTATTTT.

Concerning this clonotype: This clone may be a read error of a much larger clone one base away. The chain has TRBV7-2 and TRBJ2-3; D is possibly TRBD1 or TRBD2 (5 bases each). V lost 7 bases, J lost 5 bases, and 13 bases lay in between. CDR3 length: 13 residues. CDR1 SGHTA and CDR2 FQGNSA come from the germline V gene. The CDR3 reads CASKGRGIDTQYF. CDR3 coding DNA: TGTGCCAGCAAGGGTCGGGGCATAGATACGCAGTATTTT.

This chain joins TRBV4-1 and TRBJ2-5; D is ambiguous. This CDR3 has 13 residues. The ends were cut back, 1 base at V and 4 bases at J, with 7 bases in the middle. Germline values: CDR1 MGHRA, CDR2 YSYEKL. CDR3 DNA: TGCGCCAGCAGCCAAGGTGGGTCAGAGACCCAGTACTTC. It yields the protein CASSQGGSETQYF.

This clonotype appeared a few times. The chain recombines TRBV12-3 or TRBV12-4 with TRBJ1-4; D possibly corresponds to TRBD1 (5 bases). The CDR3 consists of 11 residues. The V and J ends lost 10 bases and 7 bases respectively, with 10 bases between them. The CDR3 sequence: CATGRSEKLFF. The CDR3 bases are TGTGCCACGGGGCGGAGTGAAAAACTGTTTTTT.

This clonotype occurred many times. This chain connects TRBV7-2 to TRBJ1-5; D is perhaps TRBD1 (6 bases). The germline V gene encodes CDR1 SGHTA and CDR2 FQGNSA. The V end lost 5 bases, the J end lost 4 bases, and 9 bases lay between the germline ends. The CDR3 is 13 amino acids. CDR3: CASSRTGNQPQHF. The CDR3 DNA reads as TGTGCCAGCAGCCGCACAGGGAATCAGCCCCAGCATTTT.

This clonotype was detected only a few times. This rearrangement joins TRBV7-9 to TRBJ2-7, with TRBD1 matching 7 bases. The CDR3 has 14 residues. CDR1 is SEHNR and CDR2 is FQNEAQ in the germline V gene (reference sequence). The V and J ends lost 5 bases and 4 bases, in that order; junction bases with no gene match: 8. CDR3 residues: CASSPTGDVYEQYV. As DNA, the CDR3 is TGTGCCAGCAGCCCTACAGGGGATGTTTACGAGCAGTACGTC.

This clonotype was found a few times. The chain carries TRBV11-1 and TRBJ2-1, with TRBD2 matching over 14 bases. J was trimmed by 0 bases and V by 5 bases; bases with no gene match: 9. CDR3 length: 19 residues. Germline-derived CDR1 and CDR2 are SGHAT and FQDESV (reference sequence). Here the CDR3 reads CASSPLMGLAGASYNEQFF. Here the CDR3 DNA reads TGTGCCAGCAGCCCCCTTATGGGACTAGCGGGGGCCTCCTACAATGAGCAGTTCTTC.

CDR3 sequence (DNA): TGTGCCAGCAGTCCGCGGCTTTCCGTTTTGGGCATTCAGTACTTC. Its translation: CASSPRLSVLGIQYF. V and J are TRBV3-1 and TRBJ2-4; the D is unclear. V gave up 6 bases and J gave up 9 bases, with 21 bases separating them. The CDR3 is 15 amino acids. Germline V gene lookup returns CDR1 LGHDT and CDR2 YNNKEL (reference sequence).

On this clonotype: With a much larger clone just one base away, this may be a read error. The V call is TRBV4-3, the J call TRBJ2-3; 9 bases match TRBD1. Germline-derived CDR1 and CDR2 are LGHNA and YSLEER. This CDR3 region has 15 residues. CDR3 loop: CASSQGGQGTDTLYF. The CDR3 DNA reads TGCGCCAGCAGCCAAGGGGGACAGGGCACAGATACGCTGTATTTT.

At least ten counts were recorded for this clonotype. This chain's CDR3 is CASRSTSSWRSGANVLTF. The CDR3 nucleotides are TGTGCCAGCAGATCCACCTCGAGTTGGCGCTCTGGGGCCAACGTCCTGACTTTC. This chain joins TRBV27 and TRBJ2-6, with D hard to call. V lost 6 bases, J lost 0 bases, and 18 bases lay in between. CDR1 and CDR2 from the germline V gene are MNHEY and SMNVEV (reference sequence). CDR3 size: 18 residues.

The genes are TRBV20-1 and TRBJ2-7, with D uncertain. Per the germline V gene, CDR1 is DFQATT and CDR2 is SNEGSKA (reference sequence). The V end lost 0 bases, the J end lost 3 bases, and 18 bases lay between the germline ends. The CDR3 is 16 residues long. CDR3 bases: TGCAGTGCTAGAGACCCCAATGACCACTCCGTCTACGAGCAGTACTTC. The encoded protein is CSARDPNDHSVYEQYF.

This rearrangement joins TRBV7-9 to TRBJ2-7, with D maybe TRBD2 (5 bases). CDR3 length equals 16 residues. Trimming left V 5 bases short and J 3 bases short, with 20 bases between. Germline lookup yields CDR1 SEHNR and CDR2 FQNEAQ (reference sequence). CDR3 protein: CASSAGVEVGNYEQYF. CDR3 bases: TGTGCCAGCAGCGCCGGGGTAGAGGTGGGTAACTACGAGCAGTACTTC. Using reference TRBV7-9 and TRBJ2-7 for the parts outside the CDR3, the full variable domain is DTGVSQNPRHKITKRGQNVTFRCDPISEHNRLYWYRQTLGQGPEFLTYFQNEAQLEKSRLLSDRFSAERPKGSFSTLEIQRTEQGDSAMYLCASSAGVEVGNYEQYFGPGTRLTVT.

This clonotype was detected ten times or more. The rearrangement links TRBV10-2 to TRBJ2-2; D is possibly TRBD2 (5 bases). Germline lookup yields CDR1 WSHSY and CDR2 SAAADI. The CDR3 is 13 residues long. Trimming cost V 5 bases and J 7 bases, with 11 bases left between them. CDR3 in amino acids: CASSRRADGELFF. The DNA of the CDR3 is TGCGCCAGCAGTCGGCGGGCCGACGGGGAGCTGTTTTTT.

In its sample, this clonotype was seen a few times. This chain joins TRBV7-9 and TRBJ1-5; D is unclear. The CDR3 totals 12 residues. V lost 5 bases and J 3 bases, leaving 5 bases between the germline ends. Germline CDR1 SEHNR, CDR2 FQNEAQ (reference sequence). CDR3: CASSADNQPQHF. CDR3 nucleotide sequence: TGTGCCAGCAGCGCCGACAATCAGCCCCAGCATTTT. Variable domain in full (rest from reference TRBV7-9 and TRBJ1-5): DTGVSQNPRHKITKRGQNVTFRCDPISEHNRLYWYRQTLGQGPEFLTYFQNEAQLEKSRLLSDRFSAERPKGSFSTLEIQRTEQGDSAMYLCASSADNQPQHFGDGTRLSIL.

The table lists this clonotype with a few counts. The J gene is TRBJ2-1, the V gene TRBV7-9, with 11 bases fitting TRBD2. After removal of 5 bases from V and 3 bases from J, the junction contained 6 bases not matched to a gene. The CDR3 is made up of 16 amino acids. Germline V CDR1 and CDR2: SEHNR, FQNEAQ (reference sequence). The CDR3 loop reads CASSEPTSGDYNEQFF. The CDR3 DNA follows: TGTGCCAGCAGCGAACCGACTAGCGGGGACTACAATGAGCAGTTCTTC.

This clonotype has at least ten counts. V is TRBV9 and J is TRBJ2-2, with TRBD2 matching 7 bases. The V gene's germline CDR1 is SGDLS and CDR2 YYNGEE. The CDR3 totals 17 residues. Trimming cost V 3 bases and J 3 bases; bases outside gene matches: 11. The CDR3 loop is CASSAPGGLTHTGELFF. Written as DNA, the CDR3 is TGTGCCAGCAGCGCCCCGGGGGGACTTACTCACACCGGGGAGCTGTTTTTT.

The V call is TRBV12-3 or TRBV12-4, the J call TRBJ1-3; 7 bases fit TRBD1. Trimming removed 4 bases from V and 3 bases from J; junction bases left unmatched: 9. The CDR3 spans 16 residues. The CDR3 DNA sequence: TGTGCCAGCAGTTCGACCGGGACAGATCATGGAAACACCATATATTTT. Protein product: CASSSTGTDHGNTIYF.

The genes are TRBV30 and TRBJ2-7; D is perhaps TRBD2 (7 bases). Germline assignment: CDR1 GTSNPN and CDR2 SVGIG (reference sequence). V dropped 3 bases and J dropped 6 bases, with 24 bases sitting between them. The CDR3 length is 16 residues. The CDR3 reads CAWRTRGAGEWGEQYF. The CDR3 nucleotides are TGTGCCTGGAGAACCCGGGGGGCGGGGGAATGGGGCGAGCAGTACTTC.

This chain uses TRBV14 with TRBJ1-5, with D possibly matching TRBD1 (6 bases). Looked up from germline, CDR1 is SGHDN and CDR2 is FVKESK. The V and J ends lost 2 bases and 8 bases respectively, with 10 bases between them. The CDR3 is 13 amino acids. The CDR3 region has the DNA TGTGCCAGCAGCCAACAGGGGTTTGAGCCCCAGCATTTT. Translating gives CASSQQGFEPQHF.

This chain connects TRBV2 to TRBJ1-3; maybe TRBD1 (5 bases). The CDR3 runs to 16 residues. CDR1 is SNHLY, CDR2 FYNNEI, per germline. V lost 6 bases to trimming and J lost 4 bases, with 19 bases between them. The CDR3 nucleotides are TGTGCCAGCAGGGAACAGGTGGAGTATGTGGGAAACACCATATATTTT. As protein: CASREQVEYVGNTIYF.

In its sample, this clonotype was seen a few times. CDR3: CATSRVGGPEAFF. CDR3 DNA: TGTGCCACCAGCAGAGTTGGGGGCCCTGAAGCTTTCTTT. The V and J genes are TRBV15 and TRBJ1-1, with a weak D call TRBD1 (6 bases). Germline CDR1 LNHNV, CDR2 YYDKDF (reference sequence). Trimming left V 1 base short and J 6 bases short, with 9 bases between. The CDR3 contains 13 residues.

The chain employs TRBV7-8 and TRBJ2-5; D may be TRBD1 (6 bases). This CDR3 spans 13 amino acids. Germline lookup yields CDR1 SGHVS and CDR2 FQNEAQ. Trimming removed 5 bases at V and 1 base at J, with 8 bases between. CDR3: CASSGGLQETQYF. The CDR3 nucleotides read TGTGCCAGCAGCGGGGGCCTCCAAGAGACCCAGTACTTC. Combining the CDR3 with reference TRBV7-8 and TRBJ2-5 gives the whole variable domain GAGVSQSPRYKVAKRGQDVALRCDPISGHVSLFWYQQALGQGPEFLTYFQNEAQLDKSGLPSDRFFAERPEGSVSTLKIQRTQQEDSAVYLCASSGGLQETQYFGPGTRLLVL.

The chain links TRBV7-9 to TRBJ2-5; tentative D call: TRBD1 (5 bases). The CDR3 length is 14 residues. Germline-derived CDR1 and CDR2 are SEHNR and FQNEAQ (reference sequence). V lost 5 bases and J 0 bases, leaving 10 bases between the germline ends. The CDR3 is CASSVTENQETQYF. The CDR3 region has the DNA TGTGCCAGCAGCGTGACAGAGAACCAAGAGACCCAGTACTTC.

This clonotype was counted only a few times. The V gene is TRBV7-6, the J gene TRBJ2-1; 8 bases are shared with TRBD1. The length of the CDR3 is 15 residues. Germline values: CDR1 SGHVS, CDR2 FNYEAQ. V shed 5 bases, J shed 4 bases, and the junction held 7 bases outside the gene matches. The CDR3 loop reads CASSPRQGSYNEQFF. CDR3 coding DNA: TGTGCCAGCAGCCCCAGACAGGGGAGTTACAATGAGCAGTTCTTC.

This clonotype was seen ten or more times. The chain uses TRBV12-3 or TRBV12-4 and TRBJ1-6, with D maybe TRBD1 (5 bases). With 6 bases removed from V and 6 bases from J, the gap between germline ends came to 12 bases. The length of the CDR3 is 14 residues. The CDR3 sequence: CASSPTATNSPLHF. The CDR3 DNA is TGTGCCAGCAGCCCGACAGCCACTAATTCACCCCTCCACTTT.

This chain uses TRBV29-1 with TRBJ2-4; TRBD2 is a possible D gene (6 bases). The CDR3 is 15 amino acids. From germline, CDR1 is SQVTM and CDR2 ANQGSEA. V lost 6 bases and J 1 base, leaving 16 bases between the germline ends. The CDR3 is CSVWDSTPAKNIQYF. In nucleotides, the CDR3 is TGCAGCGTATGGGACTCCACGCCGGCCAAAAACATTCAGTACTTC.

This chain links TRBV29-1 with TRBJ2-5; 10 positions match TRBD1. Germline CDR1 reads SQVTM; CDR2 reads ANQGSEA. This CDR3 is built from 12 residues. Trimming cost V 6 bases and J 7 bases; bases outside gene matches: 5. The CDR3 reads CSVAGQGGTQYF. The CDR3 DNA sequence: TGCAGCGTCGCCGGACAGGGGGGGACCCAGTACTTC.